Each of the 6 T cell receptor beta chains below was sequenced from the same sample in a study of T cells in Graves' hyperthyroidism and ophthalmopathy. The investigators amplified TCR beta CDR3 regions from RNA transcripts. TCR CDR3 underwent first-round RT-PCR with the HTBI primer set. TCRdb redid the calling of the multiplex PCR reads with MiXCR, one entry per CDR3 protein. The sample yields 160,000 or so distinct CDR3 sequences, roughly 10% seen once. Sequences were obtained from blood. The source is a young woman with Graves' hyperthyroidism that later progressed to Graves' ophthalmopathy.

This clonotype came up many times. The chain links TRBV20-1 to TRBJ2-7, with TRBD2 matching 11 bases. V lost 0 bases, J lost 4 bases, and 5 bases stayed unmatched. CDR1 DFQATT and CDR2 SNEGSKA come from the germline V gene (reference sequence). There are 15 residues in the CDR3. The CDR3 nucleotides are TGCAGTGCTAGAGATCTCGGGACTAGCGGTTACGAGCAGTACTTC. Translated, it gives CSARDLGTSGYEQYF.

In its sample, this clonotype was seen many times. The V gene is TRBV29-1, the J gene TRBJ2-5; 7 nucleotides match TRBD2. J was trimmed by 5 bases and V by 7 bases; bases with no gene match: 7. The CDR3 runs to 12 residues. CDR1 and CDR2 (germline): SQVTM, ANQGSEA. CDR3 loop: CSGEGADETQYF. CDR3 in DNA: TGCAGCGGGGAGGGAGCTGACGAGACCCAGTACTTC. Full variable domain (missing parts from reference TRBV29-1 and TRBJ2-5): SAVISQKPSRDICQRGTSLTIQCQVDSQVTMMFWYRQQPGQSLTLIATANQGSEATYESGFVIDKFPISRPNLTFSTLTVSNMSPEDSSIYLCSGEGADETQYFGPGTRLLVL.

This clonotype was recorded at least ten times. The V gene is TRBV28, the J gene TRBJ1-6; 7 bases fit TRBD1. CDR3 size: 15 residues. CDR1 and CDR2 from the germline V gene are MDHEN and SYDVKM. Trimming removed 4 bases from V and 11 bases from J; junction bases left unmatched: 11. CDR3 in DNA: TGTGCCAGCAGTTCCCTGGGACAGCCGATCCCACCCCTCCACTTT. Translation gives CASSSLGQPIPPLHF. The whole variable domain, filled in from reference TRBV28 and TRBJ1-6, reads DVKVTQSSRYLVKRTGEKVFLECVQDMDHENMFWYRQDPGLGLRLIYFSYDVKMKEKGDIPEGYSVSREKKERFSLILESASTNQTSMYLCASSSLGQPIPPLHFGNGTRLTVT.

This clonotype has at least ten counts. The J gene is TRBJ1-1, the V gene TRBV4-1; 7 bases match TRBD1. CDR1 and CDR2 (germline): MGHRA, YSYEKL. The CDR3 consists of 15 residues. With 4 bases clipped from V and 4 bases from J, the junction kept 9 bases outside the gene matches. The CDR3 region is CASSLSTAGGTEAFF. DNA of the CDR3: TGCGCCAGCAGCCTATCTACGGCAGGGGGCACTGAAGCTTTCTTT.

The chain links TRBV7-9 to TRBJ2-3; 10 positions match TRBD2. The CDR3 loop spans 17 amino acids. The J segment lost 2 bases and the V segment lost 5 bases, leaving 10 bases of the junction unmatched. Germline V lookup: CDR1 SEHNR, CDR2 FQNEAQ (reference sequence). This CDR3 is CASSPLAGASSTDTQYF. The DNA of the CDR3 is TGTGCCAGCAGCCCCCTAGCGGGAGCCTCTTCCACAGATACGCAGTATTTT.

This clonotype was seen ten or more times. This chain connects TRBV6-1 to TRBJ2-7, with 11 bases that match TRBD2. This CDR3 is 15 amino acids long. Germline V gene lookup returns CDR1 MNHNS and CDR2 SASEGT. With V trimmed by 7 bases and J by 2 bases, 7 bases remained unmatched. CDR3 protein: CASILGLAGPYEQYF. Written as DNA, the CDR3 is TGTGCCAGCATTCTTGGACTAGCGGGTCCCTACGAGCAGTACTTC.